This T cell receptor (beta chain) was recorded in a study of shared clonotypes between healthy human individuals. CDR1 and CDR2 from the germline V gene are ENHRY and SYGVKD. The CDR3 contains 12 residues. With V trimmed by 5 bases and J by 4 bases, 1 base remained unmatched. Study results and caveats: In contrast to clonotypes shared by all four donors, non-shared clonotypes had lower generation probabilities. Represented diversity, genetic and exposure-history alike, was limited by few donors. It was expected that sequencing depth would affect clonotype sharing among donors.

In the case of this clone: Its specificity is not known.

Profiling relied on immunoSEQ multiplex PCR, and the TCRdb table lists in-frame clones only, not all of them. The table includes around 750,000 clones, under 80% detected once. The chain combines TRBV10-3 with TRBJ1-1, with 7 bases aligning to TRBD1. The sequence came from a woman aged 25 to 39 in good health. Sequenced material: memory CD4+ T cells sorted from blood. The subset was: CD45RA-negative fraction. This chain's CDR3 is CAISRQGTEAFF. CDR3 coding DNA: TGTGCCATCAGTCGACAGGGCACTGAAGCTTTCTTT.